This entry is about one T cell receptor beta chain. As yet, its antigen is unknown. The read finishes 3 residues shy of the CDR3 end, and the germline J gene is used to complete it. The data were taken from a study of T cells in women clearing cervical HPV infection. Study-level information: Donors had HPV16-related CIN3 or worse; 2 had invasive cancer. No precancer developed; the control's incident HPV16 infection cleared within 12 months. Controls gave blood once infection was undetectable; cases at lesion identification.

Assay: immunoSEQ multiplex PCR; the TCRdb copy retains only in-frame clones and omits some. In all, the sample yields tens of thousands of clones. The germline V gene encodes CDR1 DFQATT and CDR2 SNEGSKA (reference sequence). V lost 1 base, J lost 0 bases, and 13 bases lay in between. The CDR3 covers 16 residues. Study-level results: TRBV6-7 abundance was lower in cases than controls (roughly 0.11% versus 0.16%).

V is TRBV20-1 and J is TRBJ2-1, with D perhaps TRBD2 (6 bases). The sample was blood buffy coat. This TCR was sampled from a woman between 18 and 75 years old with a cervical HPV16 infection that either progressed to CIN3+ or cleared (not recorded which). Incomplete CDR3 DNA: TGCAGTGCTAGAGCGAGTGCCGGGGGCTCCTACAATGAG. Residues: CSARASAGGSYNE. The entire CDR3 reads CSARASAGGSYNEQFF.